The table lists the clone carrying this T cell receptor (beta chain) with a few counts. Antigen specificity is unknown. Time point indicated: patch test 2, 6 weeks after DPC sensitization. The treatment here: therapeutic diphenylcyclopropenone sensitization with weekly scalp DPC. The data belong to a study of human T cells and chemical hapten exposure. Whole-study context: Patch tests put 0.01% DPC on the upper back, and the results were checked at 6 days. Study-level results: The count of PT1 expanded TCRs correlated positively with patch test score.

MiXCR, applied by TCRdb to the RACE reads, yields one record per CDR3 protein. The sample consists of roughly 380,000 distinct CDR3 sequences, roughly 6% of them appearing once. V lost 0 bases, J lost 4 bases, and 10 bases lay in between. CDR3 length: 14 amino acids. Germline V CDR1 and CDR2: SGHDT, YYEEEE. The chain couples TRBV5-6 to TRBJ1-1; weak D call: TRBD1 (6 bases). The sample in question was whole blood, obtained in connection with sensitization to the hapten diphenylcyclopropenone (DPC). The TCR comes from a woman aged 18-29 years with alopecia areata. Some clones in this sample may be carry-over from other donors' samples. The CDR3 DNA reads TGTGCCAGCAGCTTGGCGGCAGGGGTCACTGAAGCTTTCTTT. Protein sequence: CASSLAAGVTEAFF.